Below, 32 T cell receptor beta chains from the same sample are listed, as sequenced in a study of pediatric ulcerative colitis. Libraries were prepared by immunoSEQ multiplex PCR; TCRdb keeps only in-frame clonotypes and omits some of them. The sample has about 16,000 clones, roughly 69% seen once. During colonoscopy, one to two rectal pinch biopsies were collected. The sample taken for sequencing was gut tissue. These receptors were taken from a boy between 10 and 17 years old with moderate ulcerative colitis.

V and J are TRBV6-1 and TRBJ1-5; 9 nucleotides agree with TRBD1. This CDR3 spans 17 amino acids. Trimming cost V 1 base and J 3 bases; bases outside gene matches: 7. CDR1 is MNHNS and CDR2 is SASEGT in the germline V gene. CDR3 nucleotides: TGTGCCAGCAGTGAAGAGGGGGACAGGGCATTCAATCAGCCCCAGCATTTT. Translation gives CASSEEGDRAFNQPQHF.

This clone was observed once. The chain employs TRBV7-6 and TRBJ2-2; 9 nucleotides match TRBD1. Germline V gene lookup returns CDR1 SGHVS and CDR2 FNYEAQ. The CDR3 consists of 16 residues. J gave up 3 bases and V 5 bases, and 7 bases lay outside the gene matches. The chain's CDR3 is CASSDTRDRDTGELFF. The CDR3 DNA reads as TGTGCCAGCAGCGATACGAGGGACAGGGACACCGGGGAGCTGTTTTTT.

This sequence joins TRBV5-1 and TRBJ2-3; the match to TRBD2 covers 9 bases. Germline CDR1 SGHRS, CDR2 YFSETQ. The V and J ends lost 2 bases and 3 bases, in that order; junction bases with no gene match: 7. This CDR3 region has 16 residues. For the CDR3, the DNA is TGCGCCAGCAGCTTTGGCGGGGGGGCCGTAACAGATACGCAGTATTTT. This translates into CASSFGGGAVTDTQYF.

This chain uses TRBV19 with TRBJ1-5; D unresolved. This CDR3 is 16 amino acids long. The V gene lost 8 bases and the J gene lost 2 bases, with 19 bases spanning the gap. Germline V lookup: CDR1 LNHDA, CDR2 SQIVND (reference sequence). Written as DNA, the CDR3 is TGTGCCAGTCGAAGAGGACGGATGTGGGGCAATCAGCCCCAGCATTTT. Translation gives CASRRGRMWGNQPQHF.

This CDR3 is CASSLDGQGYTGELFF. The CDR3, as DNA: TGCGCCAGCAGCTTGGATGGACAGGGGTACACCGGGGAGCTGTTTTTT. The chain recombines TRBV5-1 with TRBJ2-2, with TRBD1 identical over 9 bases. V lost 0 bases to trimming and J lost 3 bases; unmatched junction nucleotides: 3. CDR3 length: 16 amino acids. CDR1 SGHRS and CDR2 YFSETQ come from the germline V gene. The whole variable domain, remainder taken from reference TRBV5-1 and TRBJ2-2, is KAGVTQTPRYLIKTRGQQVTLSCSPISGHRSVSWYQQTPGQGLQFLFEYFSETQRNKGNFPGRFSGRQFSNSRSEMNVSTLELGDSALYLCASSLDGQGYTGELFFGEGSRLTVL.

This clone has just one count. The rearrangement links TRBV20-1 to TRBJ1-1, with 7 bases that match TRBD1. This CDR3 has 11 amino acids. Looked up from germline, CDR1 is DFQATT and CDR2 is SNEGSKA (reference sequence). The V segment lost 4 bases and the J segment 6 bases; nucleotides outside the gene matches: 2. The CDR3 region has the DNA TGCAGTGCTACGACAGGGCCTGAAGCTTTCTTT. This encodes CSATTGPEAFF.

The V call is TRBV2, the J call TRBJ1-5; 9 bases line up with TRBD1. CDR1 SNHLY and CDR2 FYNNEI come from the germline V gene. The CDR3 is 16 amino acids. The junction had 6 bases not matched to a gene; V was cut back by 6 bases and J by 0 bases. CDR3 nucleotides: TGTGCCAGCAGAAAACAGGGGGCCCTTAGCAATCAGCCCCAGCATTTT. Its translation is CASRKQGALSNQPQHF.

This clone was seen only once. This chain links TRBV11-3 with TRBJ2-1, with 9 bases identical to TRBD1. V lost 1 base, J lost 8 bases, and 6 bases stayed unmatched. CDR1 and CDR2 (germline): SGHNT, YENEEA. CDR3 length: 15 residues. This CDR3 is CASSLGGQGRDEQFF. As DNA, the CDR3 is TGTGCCAGCAGCTTAGGGGGACAGGGAAGGGATGAGCAGTTCTTC.

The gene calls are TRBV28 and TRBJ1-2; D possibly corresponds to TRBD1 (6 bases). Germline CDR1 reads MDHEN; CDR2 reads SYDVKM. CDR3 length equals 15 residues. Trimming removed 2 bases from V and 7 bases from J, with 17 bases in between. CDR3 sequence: CASSLIAGGMGGYTF. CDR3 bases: TGTGCCAGCAGTTTAATTGCCGGGGGCATGGGTGGCTACACCTTC.

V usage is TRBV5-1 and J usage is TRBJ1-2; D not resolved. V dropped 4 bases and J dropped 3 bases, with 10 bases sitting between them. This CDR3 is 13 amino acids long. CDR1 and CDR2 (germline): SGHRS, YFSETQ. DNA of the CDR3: TGCGCCAGCAGCGAAGATTCTTACTATGGCTACACCTTC. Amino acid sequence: CASSEDSYYGYTF.

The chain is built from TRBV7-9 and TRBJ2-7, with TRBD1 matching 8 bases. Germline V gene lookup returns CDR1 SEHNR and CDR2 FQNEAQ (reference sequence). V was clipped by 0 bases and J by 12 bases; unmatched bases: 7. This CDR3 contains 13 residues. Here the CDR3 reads CASSLAQGARMYF. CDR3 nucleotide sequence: TGTGCCAGCAGCTTAGCGCAGGGGGCCCGGATGTACTTC.

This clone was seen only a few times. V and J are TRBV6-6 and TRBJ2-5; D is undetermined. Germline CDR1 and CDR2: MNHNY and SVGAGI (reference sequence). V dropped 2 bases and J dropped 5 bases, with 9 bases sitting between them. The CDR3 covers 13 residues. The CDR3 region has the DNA TGTGCCAGCAGTTACCGGATCGTGGAGACCCAGTACTTC. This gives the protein CASSYRIVETQYF.

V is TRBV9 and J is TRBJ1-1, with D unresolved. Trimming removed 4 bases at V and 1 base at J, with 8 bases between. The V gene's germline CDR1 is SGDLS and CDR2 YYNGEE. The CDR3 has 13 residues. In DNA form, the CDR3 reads TGTGCCAGCAGCAAAAGACAGAACACTGAAGCTTTCTTT. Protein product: CASSKRQNTEAFF.

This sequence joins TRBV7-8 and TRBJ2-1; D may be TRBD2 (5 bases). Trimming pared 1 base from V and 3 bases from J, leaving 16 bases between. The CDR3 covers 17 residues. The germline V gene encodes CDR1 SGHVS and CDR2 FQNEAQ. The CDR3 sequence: CASSLGSSAAIYNEQFF. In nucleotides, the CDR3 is TGTGCCAGCAGCTTAGGATCATCAGCGGCCATCTACAATGAGCAGTTCTTC.

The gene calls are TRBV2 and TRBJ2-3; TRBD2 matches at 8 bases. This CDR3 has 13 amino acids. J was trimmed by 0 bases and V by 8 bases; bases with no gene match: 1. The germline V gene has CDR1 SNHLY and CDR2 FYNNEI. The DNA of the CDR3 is TGTGCCAGCTTAGCGGGGAGCACAGATACGCAGTATTTT. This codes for CASLAGSTDTQYF.

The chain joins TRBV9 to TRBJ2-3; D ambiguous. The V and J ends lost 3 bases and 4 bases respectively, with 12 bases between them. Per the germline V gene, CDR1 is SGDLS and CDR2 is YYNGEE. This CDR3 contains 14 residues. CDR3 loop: CASSARPAADTQYF. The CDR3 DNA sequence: TGTGCCAGCAGCGCCAGGCCGGCGGCAGATACGCAGTATTTT.

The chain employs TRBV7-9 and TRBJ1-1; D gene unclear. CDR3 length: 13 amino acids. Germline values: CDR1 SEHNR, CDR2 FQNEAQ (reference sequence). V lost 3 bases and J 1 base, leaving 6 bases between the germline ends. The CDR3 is CASSFEGNTEAFF. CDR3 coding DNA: TGTGCCAGCAGCTTCGAGGGGAACACTGAAGCTTTCTTT.

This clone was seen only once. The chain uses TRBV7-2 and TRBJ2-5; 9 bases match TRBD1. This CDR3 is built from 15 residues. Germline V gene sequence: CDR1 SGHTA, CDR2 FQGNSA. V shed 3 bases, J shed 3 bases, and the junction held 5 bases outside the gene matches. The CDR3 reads CASSFQTGGKETQYF. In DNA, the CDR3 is TGTGCCAGCAGCTTCCAGACAGGGGGGAAAGAGACCCAGTACTTC.

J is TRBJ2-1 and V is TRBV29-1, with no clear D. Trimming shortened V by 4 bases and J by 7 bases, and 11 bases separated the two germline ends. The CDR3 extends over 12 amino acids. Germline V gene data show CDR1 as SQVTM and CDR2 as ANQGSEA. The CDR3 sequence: CSVVPGTNEQFF. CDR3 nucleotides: TGCAGCGTTGTTCCCGGTACTAATGAGCAGTTCTTC.

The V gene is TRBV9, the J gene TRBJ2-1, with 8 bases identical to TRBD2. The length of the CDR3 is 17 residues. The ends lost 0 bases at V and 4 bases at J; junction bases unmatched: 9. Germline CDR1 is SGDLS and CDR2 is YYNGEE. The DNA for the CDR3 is TGTGCCAGCAGCGTAGCGGGAGGGCCGATTGGGTACAATGAGCAGTTCTTC. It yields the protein CASSVAGGPIGYNEQFF.

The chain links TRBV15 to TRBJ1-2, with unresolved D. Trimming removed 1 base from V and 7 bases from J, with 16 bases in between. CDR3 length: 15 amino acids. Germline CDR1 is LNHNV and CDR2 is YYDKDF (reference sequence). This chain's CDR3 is CATSRGTGVSSGYTF. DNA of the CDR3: TGTGCCACCAGCAGAGGGACTGGGGTTTCGAGTGGCTACACCTTC. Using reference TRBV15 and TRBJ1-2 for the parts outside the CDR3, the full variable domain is DAMVIQNPRYQVTQFGKPVTLSCSQTLNHNVMYWYQQKSSQAPKLLFHYYDKDFNNEADTPDNFQSRRPNTSFCFLDIRSPGLGDTAMYLCATSRGTGVSSGYTFGSGTRLTVV.

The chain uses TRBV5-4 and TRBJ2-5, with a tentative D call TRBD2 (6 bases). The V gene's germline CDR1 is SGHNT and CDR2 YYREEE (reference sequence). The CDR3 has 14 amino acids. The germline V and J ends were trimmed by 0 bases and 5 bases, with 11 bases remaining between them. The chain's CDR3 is CASSLGRREETQYF. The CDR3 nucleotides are TGTGCCAGCAGCTTGGGGCGGAGGGAGGAGACCCAGTACTTC.

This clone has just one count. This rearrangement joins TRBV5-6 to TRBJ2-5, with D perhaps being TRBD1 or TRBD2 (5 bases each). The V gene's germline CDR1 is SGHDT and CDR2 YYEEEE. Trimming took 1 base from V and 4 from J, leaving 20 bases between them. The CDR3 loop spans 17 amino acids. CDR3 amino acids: CASSLWAGKGSRETQYF. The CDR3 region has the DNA TGTGCCAGCAGCTTGTGGGCAGGGAAGGGGAGTCGAGAGACCCAGTACTTC.

The CDR3 bases are TGTGCCAGCTCCGGGACGGACATCTACGAGCAGTACTTC. It yields the protein CASSGTDIYEQYF. The chain has TRBV6-6 and TRBJ2-7; the D call may be TRBD1 or TRBD2 (5 bases each). V gave up 8 bases and J gave up 3 bases, with 14 bases separating them. CDR1 MNHNY and CDR2 SVGAGI come from the germline V gene (reference sequence). This CDR3 has 13 amino acids.

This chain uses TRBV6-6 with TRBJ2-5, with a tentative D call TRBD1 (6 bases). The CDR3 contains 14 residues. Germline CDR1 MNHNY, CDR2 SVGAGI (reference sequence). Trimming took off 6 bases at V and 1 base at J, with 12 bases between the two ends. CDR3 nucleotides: TGTGCCAGCAGCAGGGGTCGATCCCAAGAGACCCAGTACTTC. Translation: CASSRGRSQETQYF.

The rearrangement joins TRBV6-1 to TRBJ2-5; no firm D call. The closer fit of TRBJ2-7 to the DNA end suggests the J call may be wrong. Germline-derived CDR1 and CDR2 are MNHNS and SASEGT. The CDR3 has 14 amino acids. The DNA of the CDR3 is TGTGCCAGCAGTACCTCCGGGCCTCCCCACGAGCAGTACTTC. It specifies CASSTSGPPHEQYF.

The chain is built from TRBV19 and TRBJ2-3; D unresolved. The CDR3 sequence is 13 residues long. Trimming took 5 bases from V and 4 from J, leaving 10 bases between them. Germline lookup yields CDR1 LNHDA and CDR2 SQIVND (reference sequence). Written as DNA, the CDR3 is TGTGCCAGTAGTCTCCGGGTGGCAGATACGCAGTATTTT. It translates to CASSLRVADTQYF.

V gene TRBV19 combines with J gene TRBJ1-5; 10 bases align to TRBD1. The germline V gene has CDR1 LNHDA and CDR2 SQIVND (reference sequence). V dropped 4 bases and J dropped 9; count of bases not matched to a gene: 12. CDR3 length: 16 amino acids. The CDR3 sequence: CASSTSGQGISRPQHF. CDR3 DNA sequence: TGTGCCAGTAGTACCTCGGGACAGGGGATTTCCCGGCCCCAGCATTTT.

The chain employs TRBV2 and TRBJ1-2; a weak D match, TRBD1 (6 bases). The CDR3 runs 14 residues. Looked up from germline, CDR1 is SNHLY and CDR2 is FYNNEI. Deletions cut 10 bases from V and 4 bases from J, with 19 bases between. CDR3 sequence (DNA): TGTGCCAAGGGGAAACAGGGCGTGGGCTATGGCTACACCTTC. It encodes CAKGKQGVGYGYTF.

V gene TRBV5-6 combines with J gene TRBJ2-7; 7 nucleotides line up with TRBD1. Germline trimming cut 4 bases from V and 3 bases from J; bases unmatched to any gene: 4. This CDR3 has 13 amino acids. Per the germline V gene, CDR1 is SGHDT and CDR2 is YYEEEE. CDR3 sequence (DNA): TGTGCCAGCAGCGTCGGGACAGACTACGAGCAGTACTTC. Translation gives CASSVGTDYEQYF.

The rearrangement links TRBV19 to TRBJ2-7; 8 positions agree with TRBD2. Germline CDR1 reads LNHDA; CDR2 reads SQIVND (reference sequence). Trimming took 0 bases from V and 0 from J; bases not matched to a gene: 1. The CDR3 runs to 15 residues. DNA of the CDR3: TGTGCCAGTAGTATAGAAAGCGGGAGCTCCTACGAGCAGTACTTC. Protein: CASSIESGSSYEQYF.

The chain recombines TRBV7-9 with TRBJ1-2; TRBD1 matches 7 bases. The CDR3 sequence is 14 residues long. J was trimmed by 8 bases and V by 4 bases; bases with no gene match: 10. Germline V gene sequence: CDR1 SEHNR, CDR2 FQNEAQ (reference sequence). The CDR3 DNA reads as TGTGCCAGCAGCTCAGGGAACAGGGGTTGGGGCTACACCTTC. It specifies CASSSGNRGWGYTF.